The sequence of this TCR beta chain was determined in a study of T-cell reconstitution after alpha-beta-depleted transplantation in children. The library targeted TCRbeta and was prepared with unique molecular identifiers. TCRdb re-analysed the PCR reads in MiXCR, keeping a single row per CDR3 protein. Of 300,000 to 400,000 distinct CDR3 sequences in the sample, about 17% were seen once. The sequence was obtained from a male patient under 10 years old who had a stem cell transplant for acute lymphoblastic leukemia, so the T cells may come from the graft donor. The sample here was PBMCs, mostly from graft donor cells, taken 360 days after TCRalphabeta/CD19-depleted stem cell transplant.

Written as DNA, the CDR3 is TGTGCCAGCAGCCCCGCGCGGGTGCTCACAGATACGCAGTATTTT. Its protein is CASSPARVLTDTQYF. V and J are TRBV5-5 and TRBJ2-3, with D possibly being TRBD2 (5 bases). CDR1 and CDR2 (germline): SGHKS, YYEKEE (reference sequence). The CDR3 extends over 15 amino acids. Deletions cut 4 bases from V and 2 bases from J, with 14 bases between.